This TCR beta chain was captured in a study of shared clonotypes between healthy human individuals. Study-wide results and caveats: It was expected that sequencing depth would affect clonotype sharing among donors.

Trimming took 0 bases from V and 5 from J, leaving 4 bases between them. CDR3 size: 11 residues. Germline V lookup: CDR1 DFQATT, CDR2 SNEGSKA (reference sequence). Clones were read by immunoSEQ multiplex PCR, and TCRdb kept only the in-frame ones, dropping some. The sample includes over a million clones, roughly 96% of them seen just once. In regard to this clone: What it binds is unknown. The same CDR3 can be traced to other DNA sequences in this sample.

This receptor was identified in a man aged 25-45 years in good health. Sequencing was carried out using naive CD4+ T cells sorted from blood. Subset described: CD45RA+ positively selected. The chain is built from TRBV20-1 and TRBJ2-5, with D uncertain. The chain's CDR3 is CSARDQETQYF. In DNA form, the CDR3 reads TGCAGTGCTAGAGATCAGGAGACCCAGTACTTC.